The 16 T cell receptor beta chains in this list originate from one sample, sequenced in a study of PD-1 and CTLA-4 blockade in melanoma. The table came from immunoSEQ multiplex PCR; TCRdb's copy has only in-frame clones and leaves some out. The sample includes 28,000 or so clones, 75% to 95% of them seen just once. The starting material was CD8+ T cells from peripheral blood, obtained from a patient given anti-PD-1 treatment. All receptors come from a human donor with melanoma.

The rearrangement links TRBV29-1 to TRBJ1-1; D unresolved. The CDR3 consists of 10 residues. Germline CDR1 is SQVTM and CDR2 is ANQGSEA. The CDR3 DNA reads TGCAGTGCCCTTAACACTGAAGCTTTCTTT. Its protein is CSALNTEAFF.

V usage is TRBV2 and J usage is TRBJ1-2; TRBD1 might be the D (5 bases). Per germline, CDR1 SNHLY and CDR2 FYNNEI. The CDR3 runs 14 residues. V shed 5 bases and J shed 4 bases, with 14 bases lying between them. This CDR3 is CASSWDFEGYGYTF. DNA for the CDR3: TGTGCCAGCAGTTGGGACTTCGAGGGCTATGGCTACACCTTC.

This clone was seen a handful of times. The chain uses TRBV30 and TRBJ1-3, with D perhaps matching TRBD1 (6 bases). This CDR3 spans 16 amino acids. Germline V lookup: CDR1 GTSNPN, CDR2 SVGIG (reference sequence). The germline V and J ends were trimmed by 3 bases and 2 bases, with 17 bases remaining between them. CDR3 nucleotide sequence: TGTGCCTGGAGCCCGATGCGTCAGGGGACTGGAAACACCATATATTTT. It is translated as CAWSPMRQGTGNTIYF.

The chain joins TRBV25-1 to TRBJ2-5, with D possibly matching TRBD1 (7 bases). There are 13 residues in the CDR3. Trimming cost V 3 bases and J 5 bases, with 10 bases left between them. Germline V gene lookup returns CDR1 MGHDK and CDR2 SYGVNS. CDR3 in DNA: TGTGCCAGCAGTGAGGCAGGGGGGGAGACCCAGTACTTC. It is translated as CASSEAGGETQYF.

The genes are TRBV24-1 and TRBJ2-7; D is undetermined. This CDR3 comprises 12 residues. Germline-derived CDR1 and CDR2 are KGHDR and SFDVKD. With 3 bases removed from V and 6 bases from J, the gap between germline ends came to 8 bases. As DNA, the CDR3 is TGTGCCACCAGTGATAACAGTCTCGAGCAGTACTTC. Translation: CATSDNSLEQYF.

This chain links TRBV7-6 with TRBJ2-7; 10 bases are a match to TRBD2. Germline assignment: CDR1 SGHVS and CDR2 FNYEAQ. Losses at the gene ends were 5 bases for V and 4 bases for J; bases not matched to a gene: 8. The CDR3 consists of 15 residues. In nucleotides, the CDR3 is TGTGCCAGCAGCCCTCAGCGGGAGGGCCGATACGAGCAGTACTTC. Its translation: CASSPQREGRYEQYF. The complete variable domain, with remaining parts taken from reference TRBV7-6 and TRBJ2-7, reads GAGVSQSPRYKVTKRGQDVALRCDPISGHVSLYWYRQALGQGPEFLTYFNYEAQQDKSGLPNDRFSAERPEGSISTLTIQRTEQRDSAMYRCASSPQREGRYEQYFGPGTRLTVT.

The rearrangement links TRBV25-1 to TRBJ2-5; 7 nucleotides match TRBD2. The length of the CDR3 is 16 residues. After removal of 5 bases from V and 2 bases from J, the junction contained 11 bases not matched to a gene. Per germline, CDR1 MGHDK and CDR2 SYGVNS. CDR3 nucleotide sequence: TGTGCCAGCAGTCCCACCCAACGGGGGGTTCAAGAGACCCAGTACTTC. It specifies CASSPTQRGVQETQYF.

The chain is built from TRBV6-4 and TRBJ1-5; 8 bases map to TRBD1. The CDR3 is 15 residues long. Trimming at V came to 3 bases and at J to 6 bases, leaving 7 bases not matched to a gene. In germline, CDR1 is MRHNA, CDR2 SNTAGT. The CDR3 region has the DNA TGTGCCAGCAGTGATAAAGCAGGGGGCAGTCAGCCCCAGCATTTT. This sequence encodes CASSDKAGGSQPQHF.

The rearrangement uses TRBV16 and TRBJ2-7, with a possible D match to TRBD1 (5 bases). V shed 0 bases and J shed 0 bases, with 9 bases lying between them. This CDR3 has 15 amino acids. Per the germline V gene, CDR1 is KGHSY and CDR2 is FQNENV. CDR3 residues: CASSQSVGASYEQYF. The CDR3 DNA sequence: TGTGCCAGCAGCCAATCTGTAGGGGCCTCCTACGAGCAGTACTTC.

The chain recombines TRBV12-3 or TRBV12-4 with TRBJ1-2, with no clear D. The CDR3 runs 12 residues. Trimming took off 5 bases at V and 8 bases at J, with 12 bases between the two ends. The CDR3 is CASSPLTEGYTF. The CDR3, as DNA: TGTGCCAGCAGTCCCCTGACGGAGGGCTACACCTTC.

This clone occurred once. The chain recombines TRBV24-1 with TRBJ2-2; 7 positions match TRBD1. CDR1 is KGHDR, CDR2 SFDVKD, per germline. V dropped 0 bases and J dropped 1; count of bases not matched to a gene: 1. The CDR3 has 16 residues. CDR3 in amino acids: CATSDLGTVNTGELFF. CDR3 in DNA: TGTGCCACCAGTGATTTGGGGACAGTGAACACCGGGGAGCTGTTTTTT.

CDR3 in amino acids: CASGTGLNEKLFF. DNA for the CDR3: TGTGCCAGCGGGACAGGCTTAAATGAAAAACTGTTTTTT. The chain uses TRBV18 and TRBJ1-4; 8 bases are shared with TRBD1. Germline V gene sequence: CDR1 KGHSH, CDR2 LQKENI. This CDR3 is built from 13 residues. V was pared by 8 bases and J by 5 bases, with 4 bases of the junction left unmatched.

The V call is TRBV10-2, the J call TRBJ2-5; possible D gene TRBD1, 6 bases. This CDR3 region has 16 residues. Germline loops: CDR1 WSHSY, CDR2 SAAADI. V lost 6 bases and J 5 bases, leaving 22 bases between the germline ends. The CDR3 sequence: CASRETGIWARETQYF. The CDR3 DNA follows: TGCGCCAGCAGGGAAACAGGGATATGGGCGAGGGAGACCCAGTACTTC.

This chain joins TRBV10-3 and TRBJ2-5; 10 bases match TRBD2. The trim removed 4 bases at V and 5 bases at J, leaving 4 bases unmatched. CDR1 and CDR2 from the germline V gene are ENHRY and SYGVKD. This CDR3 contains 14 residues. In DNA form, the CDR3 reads TGTGCCATCAGTGCCAGCGGGGGGGTGGAGACCCAGTACTTC. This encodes CAISASGGVETQYF.

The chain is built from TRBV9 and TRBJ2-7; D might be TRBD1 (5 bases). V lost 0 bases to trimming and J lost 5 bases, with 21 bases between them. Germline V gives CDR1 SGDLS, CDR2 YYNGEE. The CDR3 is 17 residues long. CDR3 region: CASSVDALGQGLNEQYF. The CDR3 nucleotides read TGTGCCAGCAGCGTAGATGCGTTGGGGCAGGGTTTAAACGAGCAGTACTTC.

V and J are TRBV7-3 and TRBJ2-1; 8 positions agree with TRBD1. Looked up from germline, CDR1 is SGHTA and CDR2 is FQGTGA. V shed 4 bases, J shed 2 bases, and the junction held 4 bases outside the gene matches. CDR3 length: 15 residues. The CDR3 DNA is TGTGCCAGCAGCTGGTCAGGGGGCACCTACAATGAGCAGTTCTTC. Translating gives CASSWSGGTYNEQFF.